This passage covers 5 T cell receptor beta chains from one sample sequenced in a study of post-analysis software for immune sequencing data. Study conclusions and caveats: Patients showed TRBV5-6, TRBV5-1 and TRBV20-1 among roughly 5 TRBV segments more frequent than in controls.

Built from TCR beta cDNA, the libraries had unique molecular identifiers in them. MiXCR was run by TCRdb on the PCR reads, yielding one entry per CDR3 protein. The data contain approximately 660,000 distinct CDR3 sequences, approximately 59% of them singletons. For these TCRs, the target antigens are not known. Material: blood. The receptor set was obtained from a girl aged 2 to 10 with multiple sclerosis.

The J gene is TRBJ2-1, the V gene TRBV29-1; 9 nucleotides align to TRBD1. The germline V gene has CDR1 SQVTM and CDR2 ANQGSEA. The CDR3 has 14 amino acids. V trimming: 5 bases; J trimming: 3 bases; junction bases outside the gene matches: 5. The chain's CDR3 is CSVLRQGVYNEQFF. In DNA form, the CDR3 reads TGCAGCGTTCTCCGACAGGGGGTCTACAATGAGCAGTTCTTC.

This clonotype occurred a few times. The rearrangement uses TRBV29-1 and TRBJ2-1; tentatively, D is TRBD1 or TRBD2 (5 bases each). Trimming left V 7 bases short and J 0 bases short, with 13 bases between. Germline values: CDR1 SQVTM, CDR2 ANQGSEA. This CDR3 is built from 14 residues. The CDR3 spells CSAVRGVSYNEQFF. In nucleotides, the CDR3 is TGCAGCGCAGTAAGGGGAGTCTCCTACAATGAGCAGTTCTTC.

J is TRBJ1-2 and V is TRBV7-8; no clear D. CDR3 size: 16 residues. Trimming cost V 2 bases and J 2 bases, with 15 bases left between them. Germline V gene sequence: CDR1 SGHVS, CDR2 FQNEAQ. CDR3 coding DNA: TGTGCCAGCAGCTTATCTAGAGGGCCGTTAAACTATGGCTACACCTTC. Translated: CASSLSRGPLNYGYTF.

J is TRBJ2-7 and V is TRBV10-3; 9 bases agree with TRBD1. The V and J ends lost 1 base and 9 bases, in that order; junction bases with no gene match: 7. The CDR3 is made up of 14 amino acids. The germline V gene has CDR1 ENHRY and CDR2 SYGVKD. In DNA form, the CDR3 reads TGTGCCATCAGTGAGTTACAGGGGGCGAGGGGGCAGTACTTC. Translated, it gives CAISELQGARGQYF.

The CDR3 DNA sequence: TGTGCCAGCAGCCCCGGGACAGGGATTCTAGAGACCCAGTACTTC. Translating gives CASSPGTGILETQYF. This chain links TRBV5-5 with TRBJ2-7; 9 bases map to TRBD1. The J call may be wrong; the DNA end is better matched by TRBJ2-5. This CDR3 is 15 amino acids long. The germline V gene encodes CDR1 SGHKS and CDR2 YYEKEE (reference sequence).